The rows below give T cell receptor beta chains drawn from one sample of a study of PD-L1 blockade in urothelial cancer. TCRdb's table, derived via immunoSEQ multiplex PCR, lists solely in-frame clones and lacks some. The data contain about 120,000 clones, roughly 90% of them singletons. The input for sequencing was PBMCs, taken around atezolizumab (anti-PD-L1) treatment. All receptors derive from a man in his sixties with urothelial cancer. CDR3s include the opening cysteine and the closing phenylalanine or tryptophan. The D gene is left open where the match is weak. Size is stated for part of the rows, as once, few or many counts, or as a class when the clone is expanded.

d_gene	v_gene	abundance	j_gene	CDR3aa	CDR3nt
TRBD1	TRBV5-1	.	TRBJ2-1	CASSFGTGTYNEQFF	TGCGCCAGCAGCTTTGGGACAGGGACATACAATGAGCAGTTCTTC
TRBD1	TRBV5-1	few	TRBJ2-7	CASSMTGIHEQYF	TGCGCCAGCAGCATGACAGGGATCCACGAGCAGTACTTC
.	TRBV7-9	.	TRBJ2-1	CASSYDRMYNEQFF	TGTGCCAGCAGCTATGACAGGATGTACAATGAGCAGTTCTTC
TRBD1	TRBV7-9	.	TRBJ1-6	CASSLDWDRGNSPLHF	TGTGCCAGCAGCTTAGATTGGGACAGGGGCAATTCACCCCTCCACTTT
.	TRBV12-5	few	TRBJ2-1	CASDPQGLTYNEQFF	TGTGCTAGTGATCCGCAGGGTCTTACCTACAATGAGCAGTTCTTC
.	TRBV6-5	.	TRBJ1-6	CASAVNDSPSPLHF	TGTGCCAGCGCGGTGAATGATTCCCCCTCACCCCTCCACTTT
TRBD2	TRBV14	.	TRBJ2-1	CASSQERTSGGASYNEQFF	TGTGCCAGCAGCCAAGAACGGACTAGCGGGGGGGCCTCCTACAATGAGCAGTTCTTC
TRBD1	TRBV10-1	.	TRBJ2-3	CASSRDRETDTQYF	TGCGCCAGCAGTCGGGACAGGGAGACAGATACGCAGTATTTT
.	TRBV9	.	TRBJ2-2	CASSGALLGELFF	TGTGCCAGCAGCGGGGCCCTACTTGGGGAGCTGTTTTTT
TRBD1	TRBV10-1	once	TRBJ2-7	CASPTGRGLDEQYF	TGCGCCAGCCCAACCGGCAGGGGGCTCGACGAGCAGTACTTC
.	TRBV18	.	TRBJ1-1	CASSPGRADTEAFF	TGTGCCAGCTCACCGGGCAGGGCTGACACTGAAGCTTTCTTT
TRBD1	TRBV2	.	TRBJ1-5	CASSSQGRDQPQHF	TGTGCCAGCAGCTCACAGGGGCGTGATCAGCCCCAGCATTTT
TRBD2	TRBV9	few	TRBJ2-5	CASSVAPSGGLGRETQYF	TGTGCCAGCAGCGTAGCTCCTAGCGGGGGACTGGGCAGAGAGACCCAGTACTTC
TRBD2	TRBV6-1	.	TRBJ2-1	CASRVGTSGSEQFF	TGTGCCAGCAGGGTTGGGACTAGCGGGAGCGAGCAGTTCTTC
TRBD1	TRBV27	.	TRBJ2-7	CASGFSTGAYEQYF	TGTGCCAGCGGATTTTCCACAGGGGCCTACGAGCAGTACTTC
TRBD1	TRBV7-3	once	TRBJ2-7	CASSTSGTAYEQYF	TGTGCCAGCAGCACTTCCGGGACAGCCTACGAGCAGTACTTC
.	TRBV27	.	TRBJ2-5	CASSLYRQAEETQYF	TGTGCCAGCAGTTTATACCGTCAGGCCGAAGAGACCCAGTACTTC
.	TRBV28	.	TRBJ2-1	CASSFADLPYNEQFF	TGTGCCAGCAGTTTTGCGGATCTCCCCTACAATGAGCAGTTCTTC
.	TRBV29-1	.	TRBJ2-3	CSVASPSTDTQYF	TGCAGCGTTGCTTCCCCTAGCACAGATACGCAGTATTTT
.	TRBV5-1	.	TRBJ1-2	CASSQTPSYGYTF	TGCGCCAGCTCGCAGACTCCAAGCTATGGCTACACCTTC
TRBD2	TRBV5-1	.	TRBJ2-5	CASSPAAGEVETQYF	TGCGCCAGCAGCCCTGCGGCGGGAGAGGTAGAGACCCAGTACTTC
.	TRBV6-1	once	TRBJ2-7	CASTMDTYNYEQYF	TGTGCCAGCACCATGGACACCTACAACTACGAGCAGTACTTC
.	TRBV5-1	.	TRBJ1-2	CASSEAKSYGYTF	TGCGCCAGCAGCGAAGCAAAGTCCTATGGCTACACCTTC
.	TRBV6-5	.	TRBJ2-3	CASREGLTDTQYF	TGTGCCAGCAGGGAGGGGTTGACAGATACGCAGTATTTT
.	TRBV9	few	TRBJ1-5	CASSVGSGTNQPQHF	TGTGCCAGCAGCGTAGGGTCCGGGACAAATCAGCCCCAGCATTTT
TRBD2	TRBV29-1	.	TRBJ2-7	CSVDGGTSGTQQYF	TGCAGCGTTGACGGGGGGACTAGCGGCACGCAGCAGTACTTC
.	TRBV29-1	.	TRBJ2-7	CSVETGAYEQYF	TGCAGCGTTGAAACGGGGGCCTACGAGCAGTACTTC
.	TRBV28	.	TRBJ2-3	CASRKTGLLLLAGTDTQYF	TGTGCCAGCAGGAAGACGGGACTGCTACTTTTAGCTGGCACAGATACGCAGTATTTT
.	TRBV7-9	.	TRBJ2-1	CASSLGQVVGLFF	TGTGCCAGCAGCTTAGGACAAGTCGTGGGCCTGTTCTTC
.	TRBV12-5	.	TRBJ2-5	CASTRDSQTQYF	TGTGCTAGTACCCGGGACTCTCAGACCCAGTACTTC
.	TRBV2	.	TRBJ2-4	CASSDWRDLAKNIQYF	TGTGCCAGCAGTGATTGGAGGGACCTAGCCAAAAACATTCAGTACTTC
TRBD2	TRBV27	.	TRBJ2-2	CASSLAQREGGELFF	TGTGCCAGCAGTTTGGCCCAGCGGGAGGGCGGGGAGCTGTTTTTT
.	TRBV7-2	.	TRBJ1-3	CASSLFSGGGGDSGNTIYF	TGTGCCAGCAGCTTATTTTCTGGGGGAGGGGGGGACTCTGGAAACACCATATATTTT
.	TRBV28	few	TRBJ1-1	CASSFGRAGTEAFF	TGTGCCAGCAGTTTCGGGAGGGCAGGCACTGAAGCTTTCTTT
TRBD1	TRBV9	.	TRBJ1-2	CASSARRDRGYGYTF	TGTGCCAGCAGCGCCCGACGGGACAGGGGGTATGGCTACACCTTC
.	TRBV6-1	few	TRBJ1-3	CASNPVYSGNTIYF	TGTGCCAGCAACCCGGTGTACTCTGGAAACACCATATATTTT
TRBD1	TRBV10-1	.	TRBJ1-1	CASSGQGGEAFF	TGCGCCAGCAGTGGACAGGGAGGTGAAGCTTTCTTT
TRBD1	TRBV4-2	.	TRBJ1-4	CASSQDTGDEKLFF	TGTGCCAGCAGCCAAGATACAGGGGATGAAAAACTGTTTTTT
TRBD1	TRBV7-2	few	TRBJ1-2	CASSIRQGGTNYGYTF	TGTGCCAGCAGCATTCGACAGGGTGGGACTAACTATGGCTACACCTTC
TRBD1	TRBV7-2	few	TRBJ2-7	CASSPAGRGWEQYF	TGTGCCAGCAGCCCGGCGGGCAGGGGGTGGGAGCAGTACTTC
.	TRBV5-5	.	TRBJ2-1	CASSLIADSYNEQFF	TGTGCCAGCAGCTTGATAGCGGACTCCTACAATGAGCAGTTCTTC
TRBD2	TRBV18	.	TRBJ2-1	CASSRTGTSGGNEQFF	TGTGCCAGCTCACGGACCGGGACTAGCGGGGGCAATGAGCAGTTCTTC
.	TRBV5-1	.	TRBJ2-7	CASRGPRWGDEQYF	TGCGCCAGCAGGGGCCCGAGGTGGGGAGACGAGCAGTACTTC